A single sample is the source of the 23 T cell receptor beta chains below, sequenced in a study of blood T cell repertoires in COVID-19. Clones were read by immunoSEQ multiplex PCR, and TCRdb kept only the in-frame ones, dropping some. This table holds about 220,000 clones, about 84% found once. What was sequenced was peripheral blood. Receptor source: a human donor in a cohort sampled during active COVID-19.

The chain recombines TRBV28 with TRBJ2-7; 9 bases align to TRBD2. V gave up 5 bases and J gave up 0 bases; unmatched junction bases: 5. Looked up from germline, CDR1 is MDHEN and CDR2 is SYDVKM. This CDR3 comprises 15 residues. The CDR3 is CASSTSGPSSYEQYF. The CDR3 region has the DNA TGTGCCAGCAGTACTAGCGGGCCTAGCTCCTACGAGCAGTACTTC.

This clone was picked up a small number of times. The chain recombines TRBV9 with TRBJ2-7, with D possibly being TRBD2 (6 bases). Germline assignment: CDR1 SGDLS and CDR2 YYNGEE. V was trimmed by 5 bases and J by 7 bases, leaving 19 bases between them. CDR3 length equals 14 residues. CDR3: CASSRDGSAGEQYF. The DNA of the CDR3 is TGTGCCAGCAGTCGGGACGGATCGGCGGGGGAGCAGTACTTC. The entire variable domain, with the rest obtained from reference TRBV9 and TRBJ2-7, is as follows: DSGVTQTPKHLITATGQRVTLRCSPRSGDLSVYWYQQSLDQGLQFLIQYYNGEERAKGNILERFSAQQFPDLHSELNLSSLELGDSALYFCASSRDGSAGEQYFGPGTRLTVT.

J is TRBJ1-2 and V is TRBV10-2; 7 bases map to TRBD1. J lost 7 bases, V lost 10 bases, and 9 bases had no gene match. This CDR3 has 12 residues. CDR1 and CDR2 (germline): WSHSY, SAAADI. The CDR3 coding sequence is TGCGCCACCACAGGGGCGTGGGGTGGCTACACCTTC. Translation: CATTGAWGGYTF.

This clone was seen a few times. This chain uses TRBV4-2 with TRBJ2-2; the D gene is possibly TRBD1 (6 bases). Between the trimmed V and J ends, which lost 0 bases and 8 bases, there was a span of 13 bases. This CDR3 is built from 15 residues. The germline CDR1 and CDR2 sequences are LGHNA and YNFKEQ. The CDR3 DNA sequence: TGTGCCAGCAGCCAAGACAGGGGCCTTAGTGGGGAGCTGTTTTTT. It is translated as CASSQDRGLSGELFF.

This chain joins TRBV7-9 and TRBJ1-2, with D possibly matching TRBD1 (6 bases). Germline V gene lookup returns CDR1 SEHNR and CDR2 FQNEAQ (reference sequence). The CDR3 is 13 residues long. Trimming stripped 4 bases from V and 4 bases from J, with 10 bases between. CDR3 nucleotides: TGTGCCAGCAGCTCAGGGGTGGGCTATGGCTACACCTTC. It specifies CASSSGVGYGYTF.

The gene calls are TRBV11-3 and TRBJ2-5; 8 bases are a match to TRBD1. Germline V CDR1 and CDR2: SGHNT, YENEEA. This CDR3 is 15 amino acids long. V shed 1 base, J shed 1 base, and the junction held 2 bases outside the gene matches. The CDR3 nucleotides are TGTGCCAGCAGCTTAGGACAGGGGCCCCAAGAGACCCAGTACTTC. It encodes CASSLGQGPQETQYF.

The chain employs TRBV2 and TRBJ1-2; D not resolved. V was pared by 5 bases and J by 8 bases, with 9 bases between. CDR1 is SNHLY, CDR2 FYNNEI, per germline. The CDR3 totals 11 residues. The CDR3 is CASSPGVGYTF. The CDR3 DNA is TGTGCCAGCAGTCCCGGAGTGGGCTACACCTTC.

The V call is TRBV6-5, the J call TRBJ2-7, with D perhaps TRBD1 (6 bases). Trimming took 7 bases from V and 1 from J, leaving 14 bases between them. Germline V CDR1 and CDR2: MNHEY, SVGAGI. The CDR3 loop spans 14 amino acids. The CDR3 nucleotides read TGTGCCAGCAAAAGGACAGTTCAATCCTACGAGCAGTACTTC. Amino acid sequence: CASKRTVQSYEQYF.

The rearrangement uses TRBV4-2 and TRBJ2-3; D is unresolved. Trimming shortened V by 0 bases and J by 11 bases, and 12 bases separated the two germline ends. The CDR3 length is 13 residues. The V gene's germline CDR1 is LGHNA and CDR2 YNFKEQ. CDR3 residues: CASSQDLEFRQYF. Written as DNA, the CDR3 is TGTGCCAGCAGCCAAGATTTGGAGTTTAGGCAGTATTTT.

This chain connects TRBV2 to TRBJ2-3; no definite D call. CDR1 SNHLY and CDR2 FYNNEI come from the germline V gene. The CDR3 spans 12 residues. The ends were cut back, 6 bases at V and 4 bases at J, with 8 bases in the middle. As DNA, the CDR3 is TGTGCCAGCAGGAGACTCTCAGATACGCAGTATTTT. This translates into CASRRLSDTQYF.

The chain uses TRBV6-4 and TRBJ1-1; 9 nucleotides align to TRBD1. Germline V CDR1 and CDR2: MRHNA, SNTAGT. The trim removed 6 bases at V and 5 bases at J, leaving 7 bases unmatched. CDR3 length: 14 amino acids. DNA for the CDR3: TGTGCCAGCAGCTTGACAGGGGGGAGGACTGAAGCTTTCTTT. This sequence encodes CASSLTGGRTEAFF.

The chain links TRBV9 to TRBJ2-1, with D possibly TRBD1 on 5 matching bases. V was clipped by 6 bases and J by 9 bases, with 13 bases between them. There are 12 residues in the CDR3. Germline assignment: CDR1 SGDLS and CDR2 YYNGEE. The CDR3 DNA sequence: TGTGCCAGCAAAGGGGCCGGTCGTGAGCAGTTCTTC. It codes for CASKGAGREQFF.

This CDR3 is CASSKGGPTDTQYF. The DNA for the CDR3 is TGTGCCAGCAGTAAGGGAGGGCCAACAGATACGCAGTATTTT. V and J are TRBV28 and TRBJ2-3, with 7 bases fitting TRBD2. The CDR3 has 14 residues. V was pared by 5 bases and J by 3 bases, with 5 bases of the junction left unmatched. Germline values: CDR1 MDHEN, CDR2 SYDVKM.

This clone has only a few counts. The chain links TRBV11-1 to TRBJ1-6; D not certain. The germline V gene has CDR1 SGHAT and CDR2 FQDESV (reference sequence). The CDR3 covers 13 residues. The ends were cut back, 3 bases at V and 8 bases at J, with 8 bases in the middle. The CDR3 sequence is CASSFYRDSPLHF. CDR3 DNA sequence: TGTGCCAGCAGCTTCTACCGGGATTCACCCCTCCACTTT.

This chain uses TRBV5-4 with TRBJ2-1, with 8 positions matching TRBD2. This CDR3 is 15 amino acids long. In germline, CDR1 is SGHNT, CDR2 YYREEE (reference sequence). The J segment lost 5 bases and the V segment lost 3 bases, leaving 7 bases of the junction unmatched. CDR3 nucleotide sequence: TGTGCCAGCAGCTCAGCGGGAGATCCCCACAATGAGCAGTTCTTC. It specifies CASSSAGDPHNEQFF.

A note on this clone: The same CDR3 can be traced to other DNA sequences in this sample. The chain is built from TRBV7-2 and TRBJ2-3; 9 nucleotides line up with TRBD2. Germline V CDR1 and CDR2: SGHTA, FQGNSA. CDR3 length equals 15 residues. J was trimmed by 5 bases and V by 3 bases; bases with no gene match: 6. As DNA, the CDR3 is TGTGCCAGCAGCTTGGTAGCGGGGGAGGGAGATACGCAGTATTTT. Translating it yields CASSLVAGEGDTQYF.

The gene calls are TRBV28 and TRBJ1-2; 7 bases are shared with TRBD1. The V gene's germline CDR1 is MDHEN and CDR2 SYDVKM. The CDR3 extends over 13 amino acids. V lost 2 bases, J lost 8 bases, and 5 bases stayed unmatched. CDR3 DNA: TGTGCCAGCAGTTTAGCAGGGGGAAGGGGCTACACCTTC. Translation gives CASSLAGGRGYTF.

The chain has TRBV7-9 and TRBJ2-5; the match to TRBD1 covers 7 bases. V dropped 5 bases and J dropped 5; count of bases not matched to a gene: 5. CDR1 SEHNR and CDR2 FQNEAQ come from the germline V gene (reference sequence). This CDR3 region has 13 residues. As DNA, the CDR3 is TGTGCCAGCAGCCCGACAGGGTACGAGACCCAGTACTTC. Translation: CASSPTGYETQYF.

The chain is built from TRBV5-6 and TRBJ1-3; D is uncertain. The germline CDR1 and CDR2 sequences are SGHDT and YYEEEE. This CDR3 is 14 amino acids long. Trimming pared 2 bases from V and 2 bases from J, leaving 8 bases between. The CDR3 coding sequence is TGTGCCAGCAGCTTCCGGGATCCTGGAAACACCATATATTTT. Translating gives CASSFRDPGNTIYF. Filled out from reference TRBV5-6 and TRBJ1-3, the complete variable domain reads DAGVTQSPTHLIKTRGQQVTLRCSPKSGHDTVSWYQQALGQGPQFIFQYYEEEERQRGNFPDRFSGHQFPNYSSELNVNALLLGDSALYLCASSFRDPGNTIYFGEGSWLTVV.

The rearrangement uses TRBV24-1 and TRBJ2-1; 9 bases agree with TRBD2. The CDR3 sequence is 18 residues long. Trimming cost V 5 bases and J 3 bases; bases outside gene matches: 13. Germline-derived CDR1 and CDR2 are KGHDR and SFDVKD. The CDR3, as DNA: TGTGCCACCAGTGGTAAAAAGGATCCTAGCGGGAACTACAATGAGCAGTTCTTC. Translation gives CATSGKKDPSGNYNEQFF.

The chain is built from TRBV28 and TRBJ2-7; 12 nucleotides line up with TRBD1. J lost 7 bases, V lost 5 bases, and 9 bases had no gene match. From germline, CDR1 is MDHEN and CDR2 SYDVKM. The CDR3 has 15 residues. The CDR3, as DNA: TGTGCCAGCAGTACACCGGGACAGGGGGCTGAAGAGCAGTACTTC. It yields the protein CASSTPGQGAEEQYF.

The chain employs TRBV5-1 and TRBJ2-3; 8 bases are shared with TRBD2. In germline, CDR1 is SGHRS, CDR2 YFSETQ. V was pared by 1 base and J by 0 bases, with 4 bases of the junction left unmatched. This CDR3 spans 16 amino acids. CDR3 in DNA: TGCGCCAGCAGCTTGAGCGGGGGCCCAAGCACAGATACGCAGTATTTT. As protein: CASSLSGGPSTDTQYF.

V and J are TRBV28 and TRBJ1-4; D may be TRBD1 (5 bases). Germline CDR1 MDHEN, CDR2 SYDVKM. The CDR3 has 12 residues. Trimming stripped 11 bases from V and 6 bases from J, with 13 bases between. CDR3 loop: CACRLGDEKLFF. The DNA for the CDR3 is TGTGCCTGTAGGTTAGGGGATGAAAAACTGTTTTTT.